Below, 26 T cell receptor beta chains from the same sample are listed, as sequenced in a study of shared clonotypes between healthy human individuals. TCRdb's copy holds only in-frame clones and misses some; the assay was immunoSEQ multiplex PCR. This table holds roughly 2.2 million clones, 80% to 95% found once. What was sequenced was naive CD4+ T cells from PBMCs. This sample's subset: CD45RA+ positively selected. These receptors originate from a man younger than 35 in good health. Some clones in this sample may be carry-over from other donors' samples.

The V gene is TRBV10-3, the J gene TRBJ2-5; 10 bases are shared with TRBD2. Germline trimming cut 6 bases from V and 5 bases from J; bases unmatched to any gene: 6. Per the germline V gene, CDR1 is ENHRY and CDR2 is SYGVKD. This CDR3 region has 14 residues. This chain's CDR3 is CAISPAGGLETQYF. For the CDR3, the DNA is TGTGCCATCAGCCCAGCGGGAGGGTTGGAGACCCAGTACTTC.

The chain combines TRBV5-6 with TRBJ2-7; TRBD1 agrees at 9 bases. Losses at the gene ends were 2 bases for V and 2 bases for J; bases not matched to a gene: 5. The CDR3 is 15 amino acids. Germline lookup yields CDR1 SGHDT and CDR2 YYEEEE. Here the CDR3 reads CASSFGDREAYEQYF. The DNA for the CDR3 is TGTGCCAGCAGCTTCGGGGACAGGGAGGCCTACGAGCAGTACTTC.

This clone was seen more than once but under ten times. The J gene is TRBJ1-5, the V gene TRBV19; D not certain. The germline V and J ends were trimmed by 2 bases and 7 bases, with 12 bases remaining between them. Germline V gene sequence: CDR1 LNHDA, CDR2 SQIVND (reference sequence). The CDR3 runs 14 residues. CDR3 DNA: TGTGCCAGTAGTATACGGTCAGGTGACCAGCCCCAGCATTTT. Translated: CASSIRSGDQPQHF.

J is TRBJ2-7 and V is TRBV10-2; no firm D call. CDR1 and CDR2 (germline): WSHSY, SAAADI. Trimming stripped 7 bases from V and 3 bases from J, with 19 bases between. This CDR3 has 15 residues. The CDR3 is CASKASPSEHYEQYF. CDR3 nucleotides: TGCGCCAGCAAGGCGAGTCCCAGCGAGCACTACGAGCAGTACTTC.

V gene TRBV5-1 combines with J gene TRBJ2-7; possible D gene TRBD1, 6 bases. Germline CDR1 is SGHRS and CDR2 is YFSETQ. V lost 7 bases to trimming and J lost 3 bases, with 17 bases between them. The CDR3 length is 14 residues. The CDR3 loop is CASALTGSYYEQYF. CDR3 bases: TGCGCCAGCGCACTCACAGGGTCCTACTACGAGCAGTACTTC.

V gene TRBV25-1 combines with J gene TRBJ1-1; TRBD1 matches at 8 bases. The CDR3 consists of 17 residues. V dropped 7 bases and J dropped 7; count of bases not matched to a gene: 20. Looked up from germline, CDR1 is MGHDK and CDR2 is SYGVNS. The DNA of the CDR3 is TGTGCCAGCACTACCTCTCCAGGGGCAGGGGGCTCAGTTGAAGCTTTCTTT. Amino acids: CASTTSPGAGGSVEAFF.

The chain couples TRBV7-9 to TRBJ2-3; D ambiguous. With 1 base removed from V and 9 bases from J, the gap between germline ends came to 17 bases. The V gene's germline CDR1 is SEHNR and CDR2 FQNEAQ (reference sequence). This CDR3 is 15 amino acids long. The CDR3 DNA follows: TGTGCCAGCAGCTTAGTTCCGCCTAGAACCCCGACGCAGTATTTT. Amino acids: CASSLVPPRTPTQYF.

Of note for this clone: Other nucleotide sequences in the sample specify the same CDR3. The rearrangement links TRBV11-2 to TRBJ1-4; 8 bases map to TRBD1. Germline trimming cut 1 base from V and 8 bases from J; bases unmatched to any gene: 6. CDR1 and CDR2 (germline): SGHAT, FQNNGV. The CDR3 extends over 15 amino acids. The CDR3 reads CASSLAGGAGEKLFF. CDR3 bases: TGTGCCAGCAGCTTAGCAGGGGGCGCAGGGGAAAAACTGTTTTTT.

The chain combines TRBV28 with TRBJ1-1, with a weak D call TRBD1 (6 bases). Deletions cut 8 bases from V and 6 bases from J, with 13 bases between. CDR3 size: 12 residues. Germline V lookup: CDR1 MDHEN, CDR2 SYDVKM. In nucleotides, the CDR3 is TGTGCCAGCCATAACAGGGTCTCTGAAGCTTTCTTT. This codes for CASHNRVSEAFF.

This chain connects TRBV7-8 to TRBJ2-2; D is possibly TRBD2 (6 bases). The CDR3 covers 16 residues. Germline loops: CDR1 SGHVS, CDR2 FQNEAQ. Between the trimmed V and J ends, which lost 3 bases and 2 bases, there was a span of 13 bases. In nucleotides, the CDR3 is TGTGCCAGCAGCTTTTTTGCGGGGCTTAACACCGGGGAGCTGTTTTTT. It translates to CASSFFAGLNTGELFF.

The CDR3 protein is CASSGLAAQETQYF. Written as DNA, the CDR3 is TGTGCCAGCTCCGGACTAGCGGCCCAAGAGACCCAGTACTTC. The chain has TRBV5-6 and TRBJ2-5; TRBD2 matches 10 bases. Per germline, CDR1 SGHDT and CDR2 YYEEEE. The ends lost 7 bases at V and 1 base at J; junction bases unmatched: 4. The CDR3 runs to 14 residues.

This clone was seen once. This same CDR3 is encoded by further DNA sequences in the sample. The genes are TRBV28 and TRBJ2-5, with 7 bases fitting TRBD2. After removal of 5 bases from V and 4 bases from J, the junction contained 7 bases not matched to a gene. The CDR3 is 14 amino acids. Per germline, CDR1 MDHEN and CDR2 SYDVKM. The DNA for the CDR3 is TGTGCCAGCAGTCCTGGGGGGGGGAGAGAGACCCAGTACTTC. This sequence encodes CASSPGGGRETQYF. Filled out from reference TRBV28 and TRBJ2-5, the complete variable domain reads DVKVTQSSRYLVKRTGEKVFLECVQDMDHENMFWYRQDPGLGLRLIYFSYDVKMKEKGDIPEGYSVSREKKERFSLILESASTNQTSMYLCASSPGGGRETQYFGPGTRLLVL.

V usage is TRBV5-6 and J usage is TRBJ2-3, with TRBD2 identical over 9 bases. Germline-derived CDR1 and CDR2 are SGHDT and YYEEEE. V shed 4 bases and J 0 bases; nucleotides not matched to a gene: 6. This CDR3 has 16 amino acids. The CDR3 region is CASSLGLATSTDTQYF. The CDR3 nucleotides are TGTGCCAGCAGCCTCGGACTAGCGACTAGCACAGATACGCAGTATTTT.

The CDR3 region is CASSLEQMNEQYF. CDR3 nucleotides: TGTGCCAGCAGCTTAGAGCAGATGAACGAGCAGTACTTC. The chain links TRBV7-2 to TRBJ2-7; D remains ambiguous. Trimming stripped 1 base from V and 5 bases from J, with 9 bases between. The CDR3 has 13 amino acids. Germline-derived CDR1 and CDR2 are SGHTA and FQGNSA.

V and J are TRBV6-1 and TRBJ2-7; unclear D gene. CDR1 is MNHNS and CDR2 is SASEGT in the germline V gene. The V end lost 2 bases, the J end lost 4 bases, and 6 bases lay between the germline ends. This CDR3 region has 12 residues. CDR3 bases: TGTGCCAGCAGTGAACCCCTATACGAGCAGTACTTC. It specifies CASSEPLYEQYF.

J is TRBJ2-7 and V is TRBV20-1; D not certain. V lost 2 bases, J lost 7 bases, and 6 bases lay in between. CDR3 length equals 10 residues. Germline loops: CDR1 DFQATT, CDR2 SNEGSKA (reference sequence). The CDR3 DNA is TGCAGTGCTAGATCTCAGGAGCAGTACTTC. This codes for CSARSQEQYF.

The V and J genes are TRBV5-6 and TRBJ2-1; TRBD1 agrees at 8 bases. The trim removed 0 bases at V and 4 bases at J, leaving 3 bases unmatched. The CDR3 has 15 amino acids. Germline-derived CDR1 and CDR2 are SGHDT and YYEEEE. The CDR3 sequence is CASSLGRDRYNEQFF. The DNA of the CDR3 is TGTGCCAGCAGCTTGGGCCGGGACAGGTACAATGAGCAGTTCTTC.

The rearrangement joins TRBV2 to TRBJ1-1; D gene unclear. V was pared by 4 bases and J by 6 bases, with 12 bases between. The germline gives CDR1 SNHLY, CDR2 FYNNEI. The CDR3 runs to 13 residues. CDR3: CASSVGTGAEAFF. The CDR3 DNA reads as TGTGCCAGCAGTGTGGGCACTGGGGCTGAAGCTTTCTTT.

Points on this clone: Additional DNA sequences in this sample encode the identical CDR3. The chain combines TRBV2 with TRBJ2-7; D is unclear. V dropped 6 bases and J dropped 3 bases, with 9 bases sitting between them. CDR3 size: 12 residues. The germline CDR1 and CDR2 sequences are SNHLY and FYNNEI. CDR3 nucleotides: TGTGCCAGCAGCGAACGTGGCTACGAGCAGTACTTC. Its protein is CASSERGYEQYF.

This clone was recorded only once. The sample contains more than one DNA sequence encoding this CDR3. Here the CDR3 DNA reads TGTGCCAGCAGCCAAGACAGGGGGAACACCATATATTTT. This translates into CASSQDRGNTIYF. The rearrangement joins TRBV4-2 to TRBJ1-3; 7 nucleotides line up with TRBD1. Germline lookup yields CDR1 LGHNA and CDR2 YNFKEQ. V lost 0 bases to trimming and J lost 7 bases; unmatched junction nucleotides: 0. CDR3 length: 13 amino acids.

The V gene is TRBV27, the J gene TRBJ2-3; TRBD2 is a possible D gene (6 bases). The CDR3 consists of 16 residues. Between the trimmed V and J ends, which lost 6 bases and 2 bases, there was a span of 18 bases. Germline CDR1 and CDR2: MNHEY and SMNVEV (reference sequence). CDR3 sequence (DNA): TGTGCCAGCAGCACAACCGGGGACTTATCCACAGATACGCAGTATTTT. This gives the protein CASSTTGDLSTDTQYF.

The CDR3 nucleotides are TGCGCCAGCAGCTTGGCCGCAGGGGAAATCCAAGAGACCCAGTACTTC. Translating it yields CASSLAAGEIQETQYF. This rearrangement joins TRBV5-1 to TRBJ2-5; maybe TRBD1 (6 bases). The CDR3 loop spans 16 amino acids. CDR1 and CDR2 (germline): SGHRS, YFSETQ. V lost 0 bases and J 1 base, leaving 13 bases between the germline ends.

The gene calls are TRBV28 and TRBJ1-1; 7 nucleotides match TRBD1. This CDR3 contains 13 residues. CDR1 is MDHEN and CDR2 is SYDVKM in the germline V gene. The V and J ends lost 6 bases and 5 bases, in that order; junction bases with no gene match: 6. DNA for the CDR3: TGTGCCAGCAGAAAAACAGGGGCTACTGAAGCTTTCTTT. Protein product: CASRKTGATEAFF. Looking up the rest from reference TRBV28 and TRBJ1-1 gives the full variable domain: DVKVTQSSRYLVKRTGEKVFLECVQDMDHENMFWYRQDPGLGLRLIYFSYDVKMKEKGDIPEGYSVSREKKERFSLILESASTNQTSMYLCASRKTGATEAFFGQGTRLTVV.

This chain uses TRBV11-2 with TRBJ1-2; D might be TRBD1 (5 bases). V lost 5 bases and J lost 2, with 12 bases in between. This CDR3 comprises 14 residues. Germline V gene lookup returns CDR1 SGHAT and CDR2 FQNNGV. For the CDR3, the DNA is TGTGCCAGCAGCCGTCAGACAGTAAACTATGGCTACACCTTC. It is translated as CASSRQTVNYGYTF.

CDR3 DNA sequence: TGTGCCAGCTCACCAGGGACCGGGGTGGGCACTGAAGCTTTCTTT. It yields the protein CASSPGTGVGTEAFF. The genes are TRBV18 and TRBJ1-1, with D perhaps TRBD1 (5 bases). The length of the CDR3 is 15 residues. Germline V gives CDR1 KGHSH, CDR2 LQKENI. V lost 2 bases to trimming and J lost 4 bases, with 14 bases between them.

The chain combines TRBV7-9 with TRBJ2-1; tentative D call: TRBD2 (6 bases). The CDR3 is made up of 17 amino acids. V was cut by 3 bases and J by 3 bases, with 18 bases left in between. Per germline, CDR1 SEHNR and CDR2 FQNEAQ (reference sequence). The CDR3 protein is CASSFLPGAANYNEQFF. The CDR3 bases are TGTGCCAGCAGCTTCCTTCCGGGAGCGGCAAACTACAATGAGCAGTTCTTC.